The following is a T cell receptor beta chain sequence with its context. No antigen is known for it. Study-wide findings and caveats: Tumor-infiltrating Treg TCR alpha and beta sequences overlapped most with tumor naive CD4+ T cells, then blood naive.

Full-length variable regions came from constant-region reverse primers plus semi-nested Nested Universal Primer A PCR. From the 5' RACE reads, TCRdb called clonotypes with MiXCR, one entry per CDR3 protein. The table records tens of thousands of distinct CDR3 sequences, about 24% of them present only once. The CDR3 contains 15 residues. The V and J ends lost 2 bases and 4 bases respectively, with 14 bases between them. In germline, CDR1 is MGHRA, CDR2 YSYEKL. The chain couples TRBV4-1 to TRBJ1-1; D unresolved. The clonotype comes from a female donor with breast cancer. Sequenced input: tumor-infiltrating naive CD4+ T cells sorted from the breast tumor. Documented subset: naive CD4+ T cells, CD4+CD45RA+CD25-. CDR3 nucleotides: TGCGCCAGCAGCCAATCTATACTTTTACGCACTGAAGCTTTCTTT. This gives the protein CASSQSILLRTEAFF.